This T cell receptor (beta chain) derives from a study of blood T cell repertoires in COVID-19. V was trimmed by 3 bases and J by 0 bases, leaving 5 bases between them. This CDR3 has 13 amino acids. Per the germline V gene, CDR1 is LNHDA and CDR2 is SQIVND (reference sequence). TCRdb's table, derived via immunoSEQ multiplex PCR, lists solely in-frame clones and lacks some. The data show approximately 210,000 clones, 89% seen once. The sequence was collected from a woman aged 40 to 50 with acute or convalescent COVID-19. Sequencing was performed on peripheral blood. V usage is TRBV19 and J usage is TRBJ1-1; no firm D call. CDR3 nucleotide sequence: TGTGCCAGTAGTATCCTAGTGAACACTGAAGCTTTCTTT. The encoded protein is CASSILVNTEAFF. The whole variable domain, filled in from reference TRBV19 and TRBJ1-1, reads DGGITQSPKYLFRKEGQNVTLSCEQNLNHDAMYWYRQDPGQGLRLIYYSQIVNDFQKGDIAEGYSVSREKKESFPLTVTSAQKNPTAFYLCASSILVNTEAFFGQGTRLTVV.